This TCR beta chain is from a study of response to subunit inactivated influenza vaccine (dated by TCRdb to 2016 to 2019). Context from the whole study: Deep quantitative profiling of the T cell receptor repertoire was used in the study to follow responses to a trivalent subunit inactivated influenza vaccine.

For CDR1 and CDR2, the germline V gene lists SGHTA and FQGNSA. At the junction V is shortened by 5 bases and J by 1 base; bases outside the gene matches: 16. From cysteine to phenylalanine, the CDR3 is 19 amino acids long. This entry keeps only the CDR3 DNA: 57 bases, framed from base 1. Receptor libraries were prepared by RT-PCR. The instrument given in TCRdb is Illumina HiSeq 2500. TCRdb itself trimmed the public reads at Q25 with fastp, ran MiXCR and retained productive beta chains. When rows share a CDR3 protein, they turn into one entry using the most common DNA and genes. This sample is represented by 550,000 to 800,000 distinct CDR3 sequences; 15% to 19% of them were singletons. The ten top clones hold 11% of the sample. The research as a whole found: The authors suggested that each seasonal influenza vaccination may recruit only a limited number of new T cells.

This clonotype has a count of ten or more. It has no known antigen specificity. Base qualities are missing; no much larger clone stands one base away. In this chain, TRBV7-2 is recombined with TRBJ2-5; 10 junctional bases match TRBD2. Here the sequenced sample was PBMCs from blood, taken less than 13 days after vaccination. The TCR sequence derives from a man in his forties or fifties who received an inactivated influenza vaccine. Donor details come from another sample of the same person, matched by shared clones. In nucleotides, the sequence is TGTGCCAGCAGCCCTAGCGGGAGACGGCTGAGGTCTTCCCAAGAGACCCAGTACTTC. Translated, it reads CASSPSGRRLRSSQETQYF.